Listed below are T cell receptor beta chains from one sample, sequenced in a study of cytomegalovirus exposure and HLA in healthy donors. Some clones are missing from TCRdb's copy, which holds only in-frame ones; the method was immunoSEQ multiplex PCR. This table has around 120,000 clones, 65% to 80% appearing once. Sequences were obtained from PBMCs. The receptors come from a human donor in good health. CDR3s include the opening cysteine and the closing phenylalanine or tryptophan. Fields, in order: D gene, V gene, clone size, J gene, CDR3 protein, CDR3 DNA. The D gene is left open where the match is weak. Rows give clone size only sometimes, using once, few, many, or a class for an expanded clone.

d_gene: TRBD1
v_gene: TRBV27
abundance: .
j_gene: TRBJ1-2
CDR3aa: CASSYNRGYGYTF
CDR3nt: TGTGCCAGCAGTTACAACAGGGGATATGGCTACACCTTC

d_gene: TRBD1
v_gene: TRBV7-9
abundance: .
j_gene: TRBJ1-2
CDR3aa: CASSSRTGGHGYTF
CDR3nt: TGTGCCAGCAGCTCCCGGACAGGGGGCCATGGCTACACCTTC

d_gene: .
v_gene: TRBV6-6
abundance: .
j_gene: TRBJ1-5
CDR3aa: CASSYSGTGQNQPQHF
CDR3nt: TGTGCCAGCAGTTACTCGGGCACAGGGCAGAATCAGCCCCAGCATTTT

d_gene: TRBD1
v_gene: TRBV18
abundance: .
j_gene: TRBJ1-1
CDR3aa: CASSPLKTGVGSEAFF
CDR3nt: TGTGCCAGCTCACCCCTAAAGACAGGGGTAGGAAGTGAAGCTTTCTTT

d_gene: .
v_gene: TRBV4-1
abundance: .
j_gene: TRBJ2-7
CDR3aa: CASSQVHSSSYEQYF
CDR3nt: TGCGCCAGCAGCCAAGTCCACTCGAGCTCCTACGAGCAGTACTTC

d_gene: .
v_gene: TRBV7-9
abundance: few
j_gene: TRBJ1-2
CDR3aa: CASSLGQNYGYTF
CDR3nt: TGTGCCAGCAGCTTAGGACAGAACTATGGCTACACCTTC

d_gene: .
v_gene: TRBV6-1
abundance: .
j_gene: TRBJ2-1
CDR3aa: CASRDFVGNEQFF
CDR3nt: TGTGCCAGCCGGGACTTCGTAGGGAATGAGCAGTTCTTC

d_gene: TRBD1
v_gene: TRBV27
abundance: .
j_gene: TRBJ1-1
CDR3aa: CASSRDRGSTEAFF
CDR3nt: TGTGCCAGCAGCCGGGACAGGGGGAGCACTGAAGCTTTCTTT

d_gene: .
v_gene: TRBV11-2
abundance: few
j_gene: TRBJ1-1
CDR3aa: CASSLASSEAFF
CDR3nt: TGTGCCAGCAGCTTAGCCTCTTCCGAGGCTTTCTTT

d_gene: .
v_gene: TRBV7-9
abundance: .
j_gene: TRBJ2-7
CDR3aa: CASSSRVSSYEQYF
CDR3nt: TGTGCCAGCAGCTCGCGAGTTAGCTCCTACGAGCAGTACTTC

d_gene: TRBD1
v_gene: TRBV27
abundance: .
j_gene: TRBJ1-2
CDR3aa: CATRQGGGYGYTF
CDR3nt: TGTGCAACCCGACAGGGTGGGGGATATGGCTACACCTTC

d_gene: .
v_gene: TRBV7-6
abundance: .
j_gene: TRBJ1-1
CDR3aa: CASSLKRAGTEAFF
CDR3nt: TGTGCCAGCAGCTTAAAGAGGGCCGGGACTGAAGCTTTCTTT

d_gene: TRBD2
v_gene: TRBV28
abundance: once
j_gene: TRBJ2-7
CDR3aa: CASSLLASGAPYEQYF
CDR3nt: TGTGCCAGCAGTTTATTGGCTAGCGGGGCCCCCTACGAGCAGTACTTC

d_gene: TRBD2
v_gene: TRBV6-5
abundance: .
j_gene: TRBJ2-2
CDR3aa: CASRGTTNTGELFF
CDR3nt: TGTGCCAGCAGGGGGACTACCAACACCGGGGAGCTGTTTTTT

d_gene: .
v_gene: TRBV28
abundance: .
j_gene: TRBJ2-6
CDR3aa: CASSPTGSGANVLTF
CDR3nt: TGTGCCAGCAGTCCAACAGGATCTGGGGCCAACGTCCTGACTTTC

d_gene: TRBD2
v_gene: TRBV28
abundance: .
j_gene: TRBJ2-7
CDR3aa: CASSLSAGGPLGEQYF
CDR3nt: TGTGCCAGCAGTTTATCCGCGGGAGGGCCCCTTGGCGAGCAGTACTTC

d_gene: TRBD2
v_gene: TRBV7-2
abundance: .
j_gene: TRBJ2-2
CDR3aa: CASSLALGLAGPGELFF
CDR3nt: TGTGCCAGCAGCTTAGCATTAGGACTAGCGGGACCCGGGGAGCTGTTTTTT

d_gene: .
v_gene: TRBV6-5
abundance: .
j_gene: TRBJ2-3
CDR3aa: CASSYSMAEDNTQYF
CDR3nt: TGTGCCAGCAGTTACTCGATGGCCGAGGATAATACGCAGTATTTT

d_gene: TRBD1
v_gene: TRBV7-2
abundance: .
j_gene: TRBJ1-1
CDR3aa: CASSLVPGQGLGTEAFF
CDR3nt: TGTGCCAGCAGCTTAGTCCCGGGACAGGGTTTGGGCACTGAAGCTTTCTTT

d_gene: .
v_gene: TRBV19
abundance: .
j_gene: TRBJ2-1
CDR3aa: CASSVQAPYEQFF
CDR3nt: TGTGCCAGTAGTGTCCAGGCCCCTTATGAGCAGTTCTTC

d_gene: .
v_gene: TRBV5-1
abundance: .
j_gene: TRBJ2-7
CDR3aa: CASSLEQSYEQYF
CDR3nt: TGCGCCAGCAGCTTGGAACAGAGCTACGAGCAGTACTTC

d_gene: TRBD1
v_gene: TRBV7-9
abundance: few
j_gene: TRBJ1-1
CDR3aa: CASSPSPGTGAGTEAFF
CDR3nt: TGTGCCAGCAGCCCGAGTCCCGGGACAGGGGCGGGAACTGAAGCTTTCTTT

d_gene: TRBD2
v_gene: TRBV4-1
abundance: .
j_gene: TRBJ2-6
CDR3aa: CASSQVGTSGANVLTF
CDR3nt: TGTGCCAGCAGCCAGGTGGGGACTAGTGGGGCCAACGTCCTGACTTTC

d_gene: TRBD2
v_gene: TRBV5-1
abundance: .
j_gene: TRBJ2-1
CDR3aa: CASSLGLAGVRQFF
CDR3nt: TGCGCCAGCAGCTTGGGACTAGCGGGAGTGAGGCAGTTCTTC

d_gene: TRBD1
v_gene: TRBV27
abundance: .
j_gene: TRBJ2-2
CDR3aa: CASSSGQSNTGELFF
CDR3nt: TGTGCCAGCAGTTCGGGACAGAGTAACACCGGGGAGCTGTTTTTT

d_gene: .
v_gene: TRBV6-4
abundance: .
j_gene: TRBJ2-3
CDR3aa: CASRSSSSTDTQYF
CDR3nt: TGTGCCAGCCGGTCTTCGTCTAGCACAGATACGCAGTATTTT

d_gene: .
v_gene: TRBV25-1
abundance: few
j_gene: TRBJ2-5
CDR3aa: CASSPGRGSGQETQYF
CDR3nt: TGTGCCAGCAGTCCCGGTAGGGGGAGTGGCCAAGAGACCCAGTACTTC

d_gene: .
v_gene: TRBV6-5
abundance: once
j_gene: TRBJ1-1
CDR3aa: CASSLLQGNTEAFF
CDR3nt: TGTGCCAGCAGTCTCCTACAGGGAAACACTGAAGCTTTCTTT